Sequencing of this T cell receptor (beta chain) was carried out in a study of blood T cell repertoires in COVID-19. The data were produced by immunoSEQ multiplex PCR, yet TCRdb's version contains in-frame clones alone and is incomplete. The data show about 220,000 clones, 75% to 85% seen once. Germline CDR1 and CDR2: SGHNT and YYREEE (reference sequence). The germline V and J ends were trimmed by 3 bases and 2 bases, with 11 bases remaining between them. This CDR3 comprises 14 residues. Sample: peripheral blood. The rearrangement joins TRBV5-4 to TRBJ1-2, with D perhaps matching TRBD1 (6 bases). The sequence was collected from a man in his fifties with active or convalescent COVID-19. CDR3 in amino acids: CASSWGRGNYGYTF. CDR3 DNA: TGTGCCAGCAGCTGGGGCAGGGGCAACTATGGCTACACCTTC. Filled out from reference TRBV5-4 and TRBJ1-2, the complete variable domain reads ETGVTQSPTHLIKTRGQQVTLRCSSQSGHNTVSWYQQALGQGPQFIFQYYREEENGRGNFPPRFSGLQFPNYSSELNVNALELDDSALYLCASSWGRGNYGYTFGSGTRLTVV.